The following is a TCR beta chain sequence with its context. Its recognized antigen is unknown. No base qualities exist here, and no much larger clone lies one base off it. One collaborating source in Seattle enrolled patients during active infection and followed them longitudinally through the course of disease. Each collaborating institution followed its own protocols to collect whole blood in K2EDTA tubes. For TCRbeta analysis, collaborator samples were shipped as frozen whole blood, as isolated PBMCs, or as DNA extracted from either sample type. This record comes from a study of blood T cell repertoires in COVID-19 (dated by TCRdb to 2018 to 2021). Regarding the complete study: Samples from collaborators originated in the United States, Italy and Spain and spanned both the acute and convalescent phases of COVID-19. Where HLA class I and class II types were available, the types were taken from metadata supplied by the sample provider, not from assay-based typing. A de-identified subject ID, COVID-19 status, age in years and sex were almost always included in the sample metadata. The samples were drawn from the first 160 participants of the ongoing ImmuneRACE study and from 1,254 subjects provided by 6 global collaborators. The prospective study material was composed of cDNA or gDNA derived from T cells, B-cell-depleted T cells, or PBMCs. The dataset comprised deeply sampled blood TCRbeta repertoires from subjects exposed to, actively infected with, or recovered from COVID-19. A freely available public database, intended as a resource for researchers studying the immune response to SARS-CoV-2, is where the repertoires were released. The paper as a whole reports these results and caveats: How much clinical and demographic metadata was included differed by source and by participant, and the metadata was provided uncurated.

TCRbeta CDR3 regions were amplified from genomic DNA by means of the immunoSEQ Assay, a bias-controlled multiplex PCR. Processing in the source paper ran as follows. The number of nucleated cells in each sample was estimated from the amplification of reference gene primers within the assay. To quantify the absolute abundance of each unique TCRbeta CDR3 rearrangement, sequence reads were collapsed and filtered. For each sample, productive Simpson clonality was calculated as the square root of Simpson's diversity index across productive rearrangements. Here the immuneACCESS table is served through TCRdb, limited to in-frame sequences with V and J called. Missing clones are a known gap in these copies; in checked studies unresolved V genes cover under half, and the rest lacks a known reason. Clonal size and the V and J genes are those of that table, whereas D and trimming came from the DNA. In all, the sample holds roughly 70,000 clones, and roughly four fifths of those were seen once. Together, the top ten hold about 15% of the sample.

As encoded in the germline V gene (reference sequence), CDR1 is MNHNY while CDR2 is SVGAGI. Counted from cysteine to phenylalanine, this CDR3 has 14 amino acids. The entry retains the CDR3 DNA only, 42 bases that are in frame from base 1. Here V drops 8 bases and J drops 5 bases, and the junction holds 7 bases not matched to any gene. This sequence was found in a man aged 55-75 years with COVID-19, enrolled during active disease. The chain was built from TRBV6-6 and TRBJ2-7; 12 bases in the junction line up with TRBD1. The sequencing sample was made of peripheral blood. Here is the DNA: TGTGCCAGCGGACCGGGACAGGGGGCCCACGAGCAGTACTTC. Its translation reads: CASGPGQGAHEQYF.